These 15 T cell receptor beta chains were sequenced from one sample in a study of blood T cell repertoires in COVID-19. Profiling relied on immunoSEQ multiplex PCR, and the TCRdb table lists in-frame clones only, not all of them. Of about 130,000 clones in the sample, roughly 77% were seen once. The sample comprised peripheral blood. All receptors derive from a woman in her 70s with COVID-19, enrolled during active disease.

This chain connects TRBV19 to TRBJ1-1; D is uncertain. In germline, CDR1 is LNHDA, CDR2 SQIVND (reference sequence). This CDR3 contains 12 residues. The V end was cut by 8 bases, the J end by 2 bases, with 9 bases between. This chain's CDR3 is CASDTINTEAFF. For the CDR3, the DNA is TGTGCCAGTGACACCATCAACACTGAAGCTTTCTTT.

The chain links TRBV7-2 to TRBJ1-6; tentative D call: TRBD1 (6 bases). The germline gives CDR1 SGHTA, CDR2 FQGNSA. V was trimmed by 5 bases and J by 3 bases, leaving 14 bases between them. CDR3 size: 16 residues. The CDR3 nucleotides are TGTGCCAGCAGCCCTCGGACAGCCGACTATAATTCACCCCTCCACTTT. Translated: CASSPRTADYNSPLHF.

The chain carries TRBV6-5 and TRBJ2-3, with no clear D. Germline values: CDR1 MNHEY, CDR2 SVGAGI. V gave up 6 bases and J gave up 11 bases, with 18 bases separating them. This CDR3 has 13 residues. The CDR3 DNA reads TGTGCCAGCAGATCCCTCAGCCAGACTGGGCAGTATTTT. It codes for CASRSLSQTGQYF.

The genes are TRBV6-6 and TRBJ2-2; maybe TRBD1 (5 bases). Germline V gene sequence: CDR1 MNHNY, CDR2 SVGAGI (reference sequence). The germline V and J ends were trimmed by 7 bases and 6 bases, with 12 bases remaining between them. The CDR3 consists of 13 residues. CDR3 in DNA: TGTGCCAGCATCGAAGTAGGGGCCGGGGAGCTGTTTTTT. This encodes CASIEVGAGELFF.

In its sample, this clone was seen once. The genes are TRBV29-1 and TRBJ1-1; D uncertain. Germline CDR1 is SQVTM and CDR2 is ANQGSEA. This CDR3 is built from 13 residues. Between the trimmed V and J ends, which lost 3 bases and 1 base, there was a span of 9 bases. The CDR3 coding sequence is TGCAGCGTTGAGCCCCGAGGGAACACTGAAGCTTTCTTT. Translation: CSVEPRGNTEAFF. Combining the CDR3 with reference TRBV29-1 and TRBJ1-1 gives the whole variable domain SAVISQKPSRDICQRGTSLTIQCQVDSQVTMMFWYRQQPGQSLTLIATANQGSEATYESGFVIDKFPISRPNLTFSTLTVSNMSPEDSSIYLCSVEPRGNTEAFFGQGTRLTVV.

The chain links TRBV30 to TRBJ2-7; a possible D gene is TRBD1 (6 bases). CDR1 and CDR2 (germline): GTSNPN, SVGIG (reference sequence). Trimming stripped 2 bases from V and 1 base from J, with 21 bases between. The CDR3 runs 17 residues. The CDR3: CAWSYMASQGKSYEQYF. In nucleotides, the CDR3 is TGTGCCTGGAGTTATATGGCATCCCAGGGGAAATCCTACGAGCAGTACTTC.

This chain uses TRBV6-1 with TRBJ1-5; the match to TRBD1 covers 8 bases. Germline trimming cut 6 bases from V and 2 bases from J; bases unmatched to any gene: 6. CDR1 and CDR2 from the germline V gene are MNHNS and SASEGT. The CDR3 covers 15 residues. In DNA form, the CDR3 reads TGTGCCAGCAGCACGGACAGGGATGGCAATCAGCCCCAGCATTTT. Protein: CASSTDRDGNQPQHF.

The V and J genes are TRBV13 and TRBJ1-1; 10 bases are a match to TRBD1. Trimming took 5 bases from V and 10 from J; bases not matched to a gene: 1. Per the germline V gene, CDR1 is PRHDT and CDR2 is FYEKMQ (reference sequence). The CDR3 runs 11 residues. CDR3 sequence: CASSRTGGAFF. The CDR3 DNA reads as TGTGCCAGCAGCCGGACAGGGGGAGCTTTCTTT. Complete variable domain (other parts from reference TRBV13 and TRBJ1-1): AAGVIQSPRHLIKEKRETATLKCYPIPRHDTVYWYQQGPGQDPQFLISFYEKMQSDKGSIPDRFSAQQFSDYHSELNMSSLELGDSALYFCASSRTGGAFFGQGTRLTVV.

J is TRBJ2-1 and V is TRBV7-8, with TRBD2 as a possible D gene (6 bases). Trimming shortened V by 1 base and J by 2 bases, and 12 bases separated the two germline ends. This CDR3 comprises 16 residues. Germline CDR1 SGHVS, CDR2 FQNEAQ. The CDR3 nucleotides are TGTGCCAGCAGCTTAGGGGTCGGGGGAACCTACAATGAGCAGTTCTTC. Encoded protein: CASSLGVGGTYNEQFF.

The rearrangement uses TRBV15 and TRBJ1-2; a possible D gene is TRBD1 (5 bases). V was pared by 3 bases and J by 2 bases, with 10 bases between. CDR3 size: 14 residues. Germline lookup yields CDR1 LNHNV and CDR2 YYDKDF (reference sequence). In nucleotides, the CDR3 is TGTGCCACCAGCAGGTCACAGGCAAACTATGGCTACACCTTC. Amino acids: CATSRSQANYGYTF.

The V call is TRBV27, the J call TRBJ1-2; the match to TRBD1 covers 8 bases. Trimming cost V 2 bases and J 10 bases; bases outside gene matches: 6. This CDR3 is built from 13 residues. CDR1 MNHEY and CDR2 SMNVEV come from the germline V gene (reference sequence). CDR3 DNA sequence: TGTGCCAGCAGTTTAACGCTGACAGGGGTCTACACCTTC. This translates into CASSLTLTGVYTF.

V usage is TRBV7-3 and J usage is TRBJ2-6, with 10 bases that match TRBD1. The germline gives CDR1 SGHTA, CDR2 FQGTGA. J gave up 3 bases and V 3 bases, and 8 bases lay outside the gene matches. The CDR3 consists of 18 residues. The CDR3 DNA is TGTGCCAGCAGCTTCCCCGGAGGGACAGGGGTTGGGGCCAACGTCCTGACTTTC. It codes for CASSFPGGTGVGANVLTF.

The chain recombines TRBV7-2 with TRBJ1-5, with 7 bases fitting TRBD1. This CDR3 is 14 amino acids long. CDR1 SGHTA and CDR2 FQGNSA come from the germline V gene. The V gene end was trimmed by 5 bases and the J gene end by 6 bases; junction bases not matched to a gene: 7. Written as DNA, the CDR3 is TGTGCCAGCAGCGTAAAGGGGGCGGGTCAGCCCCAGCATTTT. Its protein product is CASSVKGAGQPQHF. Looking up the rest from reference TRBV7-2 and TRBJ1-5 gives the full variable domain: GAGVSQSPSNKVTEKGKDVELRCDPISGHTALYWYRQSLGQGLEFLIYFQGNSAPDKSGLPSDRFSAERTGGSVSTLTIQRTQQEDSAVYLCASSVKGAGQPQHFGDGTRLSIL.

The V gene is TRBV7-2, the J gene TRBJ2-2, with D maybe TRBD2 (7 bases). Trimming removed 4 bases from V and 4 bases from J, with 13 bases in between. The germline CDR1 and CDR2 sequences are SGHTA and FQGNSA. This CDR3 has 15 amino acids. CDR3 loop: CASSSTGGITGELFF. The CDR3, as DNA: TGTGCCAGCAGCTCTACGGGGGGCATCACCGGGGAGCTGTTTTTT.

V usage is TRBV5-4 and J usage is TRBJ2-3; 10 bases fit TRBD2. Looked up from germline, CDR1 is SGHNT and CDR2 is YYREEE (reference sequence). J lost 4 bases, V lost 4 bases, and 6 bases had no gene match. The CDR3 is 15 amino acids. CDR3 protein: CASSVGTSDADTQYF. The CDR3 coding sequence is TGTGCCAGCAGCGTCGGGACTAGCGATGCAGATACGCAGTATTTT. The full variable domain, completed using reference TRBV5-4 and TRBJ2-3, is ETGVTQSPTHLIKTRGQQVTLRCSSQSGHNTVSWYQQALGQGPQFIFQYYREEENGRGNFPPRFSGLQFPNYSSELNVNALELDDSALYLCASSVGTSDADTQYFGPGTRLTVL.